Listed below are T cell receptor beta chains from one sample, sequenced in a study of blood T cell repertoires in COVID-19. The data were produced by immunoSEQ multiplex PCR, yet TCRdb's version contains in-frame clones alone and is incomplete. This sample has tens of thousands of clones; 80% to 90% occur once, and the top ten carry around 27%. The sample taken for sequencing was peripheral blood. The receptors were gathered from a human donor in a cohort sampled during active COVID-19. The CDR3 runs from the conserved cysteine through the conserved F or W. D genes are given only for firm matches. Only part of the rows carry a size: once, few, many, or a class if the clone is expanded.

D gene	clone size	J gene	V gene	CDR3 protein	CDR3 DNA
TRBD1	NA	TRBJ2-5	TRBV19	CARQTGQENQETQYF	TGTGCCAGACAAACGGGACAGGAGAACCAAGAGACCCAGTACTTC
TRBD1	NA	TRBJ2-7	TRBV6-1	CASSEPAWTGFAYEQYF	TGTGCCAGCAGTGAGCCCGCCTGGACAGGGTTTGCGTACGAGCAGTACTTC
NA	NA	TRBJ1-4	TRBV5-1	CASSNRTGSGEKLFF	TGCGCCAGCAGCAATCGGACGGGCTCAGGGGAAAAACTGTTTTTT
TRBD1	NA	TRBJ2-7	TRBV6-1	CASSEVRGREQYF	TGTGCCAGCAGTGAGGTCAGGGGGCGCGAGCAGTACTTC
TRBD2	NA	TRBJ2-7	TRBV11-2	CASSQGLAESYEQYF	TGTGCCAGCAGCCAGGGACTAGCGGAATCCTACGAGCAGTACTTC
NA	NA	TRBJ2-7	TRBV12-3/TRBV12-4	CASSLTSSEQYF	TGTGCCAGCAGTTTAACTAGCTCCGAGCAGTACTTC
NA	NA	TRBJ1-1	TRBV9	CASSVGTTYMNTEAFF	TGTGCCAGCAGCGTAGGGACAACTTATATGAACACTGAAGCTTTCTTT
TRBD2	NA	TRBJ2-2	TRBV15	CATSRDPRTSGYGELFF	TGTGCCACCAGCAGAGATCCACGGACTAGCGGATACGGGGAGCTGTTTTTT
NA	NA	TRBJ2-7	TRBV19	CASREQGLFYEQYF	TGTGCCAGTAGAGAGCAAGGACTCTTCTACGAGCAGTACTTC
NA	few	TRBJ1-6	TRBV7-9	CASSLTANSPLHF	TGTGCCAGCAGCTTGACAGCCAATTCACCCCTCCACTTT
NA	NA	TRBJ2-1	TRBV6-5	CASSYDYYNEQFF	TGTGCCAGCAGTTACGACTACTACAATGAGCAGTTCTTC
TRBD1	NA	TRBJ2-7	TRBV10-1	CASSSGQGYEQYF	TGCGCCAGCAGTTCGGGACAGGGGTACGAGCAGTACTTC
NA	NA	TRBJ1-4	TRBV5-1	CASSLGTAVLSEKLFF	TGCGCCAGCAGCTTGGGGACAGCAGTTCTTAGTGAAAAACTGTTTTTT
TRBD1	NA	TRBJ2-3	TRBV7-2	CASSLSGQGFADTQYF	TGTGCCAGCAGCTTGTCGGGACAGGGGTTCGCAGATACGCAGTATTTT
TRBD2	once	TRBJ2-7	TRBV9	CASSVAPNRGDSYEQYF	TGTGCCAGCAGCGTAGCTCCCAACCGGGGGGACTCCTACGAGCAGTACTTC
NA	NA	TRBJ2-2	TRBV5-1	CASSFGQPNTGELFF	TGCGCCAGCAGTTTTGGACAGCCGAACACCGGGGAGCTGTTTTTT
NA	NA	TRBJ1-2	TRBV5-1	CASSLAAPGSNEDYGYTF	TGCGCCAGCAGCTTGGCCGCACCCGGGTCCAATGAGGACTATGGCTACACCTTC
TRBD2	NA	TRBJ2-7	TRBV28	CASSFRAGDRRQYF	TGTGCCAGCAGTTTTCGGGCGGGGGACCGGAGACAGTACTTC
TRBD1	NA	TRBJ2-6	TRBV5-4	CASSWGTGAGANVLTF	TGTGCCAGCAGCTGGGGCACAGGGGCTGGGGCCAACGTCCTGACTTTC
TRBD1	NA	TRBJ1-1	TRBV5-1	CASSLAGTGRGTEAFF	TGCGCCAGCAGCTTGGCGGGGACAGGGCGTGGGACTGAAGCTTTCTTT
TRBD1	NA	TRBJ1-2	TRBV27	CASRPSDRGLYGYTF	TGTGCCAGCAGGCCCTCGGACAGGGGGCTCTATGGCTACACCTTC
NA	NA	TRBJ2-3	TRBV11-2	CASSLNVARTDTQYF	TGTGCCAGCAGCCTAAACGTAGCTCGAACAGATACGCAGTATTTT
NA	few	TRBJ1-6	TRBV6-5	CATSTRVLYNSPLHF	TGTGCCACATCTACCAGGGTACTATATAATTCACCCCTCCACTTT
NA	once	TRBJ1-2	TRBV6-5	CASSYSGREGYTF	TGTGCCAGCAGTTACTCCGGGAGGGAAGGCTACACCTTC
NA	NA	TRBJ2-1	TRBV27	CASSSERAVHNEQFF	TGTGCCAGCAGTTCGGAGCGGGCCGTTCACAATGAGCAGTTCTTC
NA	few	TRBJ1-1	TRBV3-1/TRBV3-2	CASSQTGEAFF	TGTGCCAGCAGCCAGACAGGAGAAGCTTTCTTT
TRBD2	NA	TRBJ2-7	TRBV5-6	CASSPLGTSGYYEQYF	TGTGCCAGCAGCCCCCTCGGGACTAGCGGTTACTACGAGCAGTACTTC
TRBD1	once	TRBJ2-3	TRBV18	CASSARQGADTQYF	TGTGCCAGCTCAGCCCGACAGGGTGCAGATACGCAGTATTTT
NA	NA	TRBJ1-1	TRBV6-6	CASSYPKNTEAFF	TGTGCCAGCAGTTACCCCAAGAACACTGAAGCTTTCTTT
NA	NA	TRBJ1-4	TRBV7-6	CASSLGGANEKLFF	TGTGCCAGCAGCTTGGGAGGGGCTAATGAAAAACTGTTTTTT
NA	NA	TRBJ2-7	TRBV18	CASSRSDSYEQYF	TGTGCCAGCTCACGCAGCGACTCCTACGAGCAGTACTTC
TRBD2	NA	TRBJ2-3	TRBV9	CASSVVGGASTDTQYF	TGTGCCAGCAGCGTAGTGGGAGGGGCTAGCACAGATACGCAGTATTTT
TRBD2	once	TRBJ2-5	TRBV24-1	CATSTVRGGQMEETQYF	TGTGCCACGAGTACGGTACGGGGGGGGCAAATGGAAGAGACCCAGTACTTC
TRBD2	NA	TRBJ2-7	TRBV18	CASSPTSDYEQYF	TGTGCCAGCTCCCCTACTAGCGACTATGAGCAGTACTTC
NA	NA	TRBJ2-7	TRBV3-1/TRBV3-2	CASSQVEPGEQYF	TGTGCCAGCAGCCAAGTGGAGCCCGGGGAGCAGTACTTC
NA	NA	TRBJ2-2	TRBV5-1	CASSLAPSAANTGELFF	TGCGCCAGCAGCTTGGCTCCTAGTGCTGCGAACACCGGGGAGCTGTTTTTT
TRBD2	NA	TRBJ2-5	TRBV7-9	CASSRGTSGGLEETQYF	TGTGCCAGCAGCCGAGGGACTAGCGGGGGATTAGAGGAGACCCAGTACTTC
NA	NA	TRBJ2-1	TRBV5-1	CASSLASEWDEQFF	TGCGCCAGCAGCTTGGCTAGTGAGTGGGATGAGCAGTTCTTC
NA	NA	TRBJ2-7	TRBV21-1	CASRRGARYEQYF	TGTGCCAGCCGACGGGGGGCCCGCTACGAGCAGTACTTC
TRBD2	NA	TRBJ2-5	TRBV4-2	CASSQGLADLETQYF	TGTGCCAGCAGCCAAGGACTAGCGGATTTAGAGACCCAGTACTTC
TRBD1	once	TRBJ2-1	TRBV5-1	CASSPGQGASVNEQFF	TGCGCCAGTTCCCCGGGGCAGGGGGCGTCGGTGAATGAGCAGTTCTTC
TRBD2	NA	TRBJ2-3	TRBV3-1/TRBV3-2	CASSQGLLAGEDTQYF	TGTGCCAGCAGCCAAGGCTTACTAGCGGGAGAAGATACGCAGTATTTT